The rows below give T cell receptor beta chains drawn from one sample of a study of blood T cells in healthy people across ages. Each CDR3 protein gets one entry after TCRdb re-called the 5' RACE reads with MiXCR. In the table there are over 550,000 distinct CDR3 sequences, around 31% of which are singletons. The sequencing input was blood. These receptors originate from a woman at least 80 years old in good health. Each CDR3 is given with its conserved first and last residue. Each record gives: J gene, D gene, V gene, clone size, CDR3 protein, CDR3 DNA. A D gene is named only where the DNA matches it firmly. Expanded clones get a size class; other rows say once, few or many, or leave the size out.

TRBJ2-5	TRBD2	TRBV30	-	CAWSIGGGQETQYF	TGTGCCTGGAGTATCGGCGGGGGCCAAGAGACCCAGTACTTC
TRBJ1-2	-	TRBV2	many	CASSMINYGYTF	TGTGCCAGCAGCATGATTAACTATGGCTACACCTTC
TRBJ2-3	-	TRBV30	many	CAWSVQADTQYF	TGTGCCTGGAGTGTTCAGGCAGATACGCAGTATTTT
TRBJ2-1	-	TRBV6-4	once	CASSDSGFPHQFF	TGTGCCAGCAGTGACTCTGGGTTCCCTCACCAGTTCTTC
TRBJ1-2	-	TRBV29-1	-	CSVEDLVVRGYTF	TGCAGCGTTGAAGATCTGGTTGTTCGAGGCTACACCTTC
TRBJ2-1	TRBD2	TRBV29-1	many	CSVLTSGYNEQFF	TGCAGCGTGCTGACTAGCGGGTACAATGAGCAGTTCTTC
TRBJ2-1	-	TRBV19	-	CASSKYVGAYSEQFF	TGTGCCAGTAGTAAATACGTCGGGGCCTACAGTGAGCAGTTCTTC
TRBJ1-6	-	TRBV3-1	many	CASSENYNSPLHF	TGTGCCAGCAGCGAGAACTATAATTCACCCCTCCACTTT
TRBJ2-7	-	TRBV6-2/TRBV6-3	many	CASSYSRRVDREQYF	TGTGCCAGCAGTTACTCCCGGCGGGTGGACCGCGAGCAGTACTTC
TRBJ2-3	TRBD1	TRBV14	many	CASSDLNRGLTDTQYF	TGTGCCAGCAGCGACCTAAACAGGGGGCTCACAGATACGCAGTATTTT
TRBJ2-3	-	TRBV25-1	many	CASSEYGGGEDTQYF	TGTGCCAGCAGTGAATACGGAGGGGGGGAGGATACGCAGTATTTT
TRBJ2-2	-	TRBV7-3	-	CASRWGVGTGELFF	TGTGCCTCACGTTGGGGAGTAGGAACCGGGGAGCTGTTTTTT
TRBJ1-2	-	TRBV7-9	-	CASSPRVGGGYTF	TGTGCCAGCAGCCCACGGGTAGGGGGAGGCTACACCTTC
TRBJ2-3	-	TRBV28	many	CASSVRGTDTQYF	TGTGCCAGCAGTGTCCGGGGCACAGATACGCAGTATTTT
TRBJ1-1	-	TRBV20-1	-	CSATNTEAFF	TGCAGTGCTACGAACACTGAAGCTTTCTTT
TRBJ2-5	TRBD1	TRBV20-1	-	CSVQPRGRGMVRETQYF	TGCAGTGTTCAACCCCGGGGCAGGGGGATGGTGAGAGAGACCCAGTACTTC
TRBJ2-3	TRBD2	TRBV20-1	many	CSAVSGVGTDTQYF	TGCAGTGCTGTTAGCGGGGTCGGCACAGATACGCAGTATTTT
TRBJ2-7	-	TRBV20-1	many	CSAMVSYEQYF	TGCAGTGCTATGGTTTCCTACGAGCAGTACTTC
TRBJ1-5	-	TRBV20-1	many	CSASGVSSNQPQHF	TGCAGTGCTAGTGGGGTCAGTAGCAATCAGCCCCAGCATTTT
TRBJ2-6	-	TRBV5-4	many	CASSLEFGKGGGANVLTF	TGTGCCAGCAGCTTGGAGTTCGGCAAGGGAGGTGGGGCCAACGTCCTGACTTTC
TRBJ2-7	-	TRBV7-2	many	CASSLHPSLSYEQYF	TGTGCCAGCAGCTTACATCCCTCCCTTTCCTACGAGCAGTACTTC
TRBJ2-7	-	TRBV12-3/TRBV12-4	many	CASSLTTVEQYF	TGTGCCAGCAGTCTCACGACCGTCGAGCAGTACTTC
TRBJ1-2	-	TRBV7-9	many	CASSSQGTYGYTF	TGTGCCAGCAGCTCACAGGGCACCTATGGCTACACCTTC
TRBJ2-7	-	TRBV5-4	many	CASSQSLVSYEQYF	TGTGCCAGCAGCCAGAGCCTAGTTTCCTACGAGCAGTACTTC
TRBJ2-5	-	TRBV20-1	-	CSAPHLYEAQETQYF	TGCAGTGCTCCCCACCTGTACGAGGCTCAAGAGACCCAGTACTTC
TRBJ2-1	TRBD2	TRBV6-2/TRBV6-3	many	CASTRAGGPVYNEQFF	TGTGCCAGCACCCGAGCGGGGGGCCCTGTCTACAATGAGCAGTTCTTC
TRBJ2-1	TRBD2	TRBV7-2	once	CASSERLSGRAGEQFF	TGTGCCAGCAGCGAGCGGCTTAGCGGGAGGGCCGGTGAGCAGTTCTTC
TRBJ1-5	TRBD1	TRBV6-2/TRBV6-3	-	CASSYGQGANQPQHF	TGTGCCAGCAGTTACGGTCAGGGGGCGAATCAGCCCCAGCATTTT
TRBJ1-1	-	TRBV5-1	many	CASSFRVNTEAFF	TGCGCCAGCAGCTTCAGGGTGAACACTGAAGCTTTCTTT
TRBJ1-2	-	TRBV9	many	CASSPAERYGYTF	TGTGCCAGCAGCCCAGCGGAGCGGTATGGCTACACCTTC
TRBJ1-1	TRBD1	TRBV12-3/TRBV12-4	few	CASSSTGTGRNTEAFF	TGTGCCAGCAGTTCTACCGGGACAGGACGGAACACTGAAGCTTTCTTT
TRBJ2-7	TRBD1	TRBV9	many	CASSVGGAGGSYEQYF	TGTGCCAGCAGCGTAGGTGGGGCAGGGGGCTCCTACGAGCAGTACTTC
TRBJ1-5	TRBD1	TRBV2	-	CASTRQGSNQPQHF	TGTGCCAGCACCAGACAGGGTAGCAATCAGCCCCAGCATTTT
TRBJ1-2	TRBD1	TRBV6-1	many	CASSESGTGGADYGYTF	TGTGCCAGCAGTGAGTCCGGGACAGGGGGCGCGGACTATGGCTACACCTTC